This TCR beta chain was sequenced for a study of OX40 agonist ivuxolimab in advanced cancers. Background on the study: Dose-escalation cases comprised hepatocellular carcinoma, melanoma, renal cell or head and neck cancer. One patient with hepatocellular carcinoma and two with cutaneous melanoma, three in all, had partial responses.

Germline loops: CDR1 MNHNY, CDR2 SVGAGI (reference sequence). The CDR3 covers 16 residues. The V and J ends lost 5 bases and 0 bases, in that order; junction bases with no gene match: 8. This table comes from immunoSEQ multiplex PCR, and its TCRdb copy is limited to in-frame clones, with some not included. The table records about 66,000 clones, approximately 78% of them present only once. V and J are TRBV6-6 and TRBJ1-1; 8 bases line up with TRBD1. This receptor was taken from an adult with an advanced solid tumor such as melanoma, head and neck, liver or kidney cancer. The sequenced sample was CD4+ or CD8+ T cells sorted from blood, obtained in a trial of the OX40 agonist ivuxolimab. CDR3 amino acids: CASSAWTGRMNTEAFF. As DNA, the CDR3 is TGTGCCAGCAGTGCTTGGACAGGGAGAATGAACACTGAAGCTTTCTTT.